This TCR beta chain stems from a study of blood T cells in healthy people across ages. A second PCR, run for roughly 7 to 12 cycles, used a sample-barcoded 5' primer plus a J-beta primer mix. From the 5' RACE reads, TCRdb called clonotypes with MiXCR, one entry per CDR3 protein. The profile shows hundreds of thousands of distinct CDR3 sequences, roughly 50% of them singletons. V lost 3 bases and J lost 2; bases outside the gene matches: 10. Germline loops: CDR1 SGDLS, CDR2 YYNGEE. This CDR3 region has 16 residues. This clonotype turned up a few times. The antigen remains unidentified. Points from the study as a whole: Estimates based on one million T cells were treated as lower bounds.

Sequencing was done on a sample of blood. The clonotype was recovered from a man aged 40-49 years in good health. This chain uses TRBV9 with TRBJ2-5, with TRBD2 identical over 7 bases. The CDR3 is CASSGEFGLEQETQYF. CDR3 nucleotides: TGTGCCAGCAGCGGTGAATTTGGACTAGAACAAGAGACCCAGTACTTC.